This T cell receptor beta chain originates from a study of blood T cells in healthy people across ages. The CDR3 has 14 residues. V gave up 0 bases and J gave up 5 bases, with 10 bases separating them. Germline V lookup: CDR1 LNHNV, CDR2 YYDKDF (reference sequence). Together with a sample-barcoded 5' primer, a J-beta primer mix was included in a second PCR lasting about 6 to 11 cycles. From the 5' RACE reads, TCRdb called clonotypes with MiXCR, one entry per CDR3 protein. The sample shows roughly 1.4 million distinct CDR3 sequences, roughly 60% of them seen only once. The chain carries TRBV15 and TRBJ2-5, with D maybe TRBD1 (5 bases). Sequenced material: blood. The clonotype originates from a man aged 18 to 35 in good health. The CDR3 protein is CATSRDRAGETQYF. CDR3 nucleotide sequence: TGTGCCACCAGCAGAGATCGGGCAGGGGAGACCCAGTACTTC.